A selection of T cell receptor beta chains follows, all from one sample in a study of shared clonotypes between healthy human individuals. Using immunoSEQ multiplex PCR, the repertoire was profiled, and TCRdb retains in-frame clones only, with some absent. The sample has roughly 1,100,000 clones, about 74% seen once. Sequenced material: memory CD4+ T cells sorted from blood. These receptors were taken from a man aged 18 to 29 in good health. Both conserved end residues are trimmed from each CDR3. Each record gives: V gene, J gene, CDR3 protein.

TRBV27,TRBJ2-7,ASSLGLAGFYEQY
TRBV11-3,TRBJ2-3,ASSYRGQADTQY
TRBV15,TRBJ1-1,ATGQGAKTTEAF
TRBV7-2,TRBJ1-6,ASSSRDSKNSPLH
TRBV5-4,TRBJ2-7,ASSTQTGPSSYEQY
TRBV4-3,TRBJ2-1,ASSQEPLGEYYNEQF
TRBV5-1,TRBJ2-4,ASSRVGEAKNIQY
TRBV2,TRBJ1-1,ASVDRMNTEAF
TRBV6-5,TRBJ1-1,ASNIRTGGTEAF
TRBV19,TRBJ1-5,ASSTADRDQPQH
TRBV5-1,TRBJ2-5,ASSFGGSGETQY
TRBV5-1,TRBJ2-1,ASSLGTSAVNEQF
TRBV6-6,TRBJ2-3,ASSQPARSTDTQY
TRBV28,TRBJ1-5,ASSFDGRSNQPQH
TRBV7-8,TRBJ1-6,ASSSLQGSPLH
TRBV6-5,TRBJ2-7,ASSYSTWGSYEQY
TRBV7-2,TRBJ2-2,ASSSSGVPGELF
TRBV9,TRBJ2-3,ASSQHRQGTDTQY
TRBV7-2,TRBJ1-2,ASSLGHKDYGYT
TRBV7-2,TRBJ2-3,ASSFLTSSGSRTDTQY
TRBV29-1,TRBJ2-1,SLSGGYNEQF
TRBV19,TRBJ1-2,ASSIPGTGKSYGYT
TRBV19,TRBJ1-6,ASSMPTGGVRLDSPLH
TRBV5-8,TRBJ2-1,ASSRYGTSDNEQF
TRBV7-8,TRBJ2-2,ASSPSGSPTGELF
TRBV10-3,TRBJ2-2,AISEGLNTGELF
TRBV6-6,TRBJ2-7,ASFPGGGSATYEQY
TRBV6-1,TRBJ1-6,ASSEDRLGNSPLH
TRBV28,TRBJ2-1,ASSDSGSSSYNEQF
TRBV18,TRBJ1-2,ASSPTGSNYGYT
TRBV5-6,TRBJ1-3,ASSLRGNTIY